Each of the 14 T cell receptor beta chains below was sequenced from the same sample in a study of identical twins. Via MiXCR, TCRdb re-called the 5' RACE reads, giving one row per CDR3 protein. Seen here are about 430,000 distinct CDR3 sequences, 18% observed once, and the top ten hold approximately 12%. Sequencing used naive T cells sorted from blood. Receptors were obtained from a man aged 45 to 65 in good health.

This clonotype occurred a few times. The rearrangement joins TRBV20-1 to TRBJ2-3; TRBD2 matches 8 bases. Germline values: CDR1 DFQATT, CDR2 SNEGSKA (reference sequence). V dropped 4 bases and J dropped 2; count of bases not matched to a gene: 11. This CDR3 has 16 amino acids. Written as DNA, the CDR3 is TGCAGTGCTAAAGCGGGGGAGGTCTTTGACACAGATACGCAGTATTTT. Its protein product is CSAKAGEVFDTDTQYF.

The J gene is TRBJ2-3, the V gene TRBV6-1; D is uncertain. CDR3 length equals 14 residues. Trimming removed 2 bases from V and 2 bases from J, with 8 bases in between. Germline CDR1 is MNHNS and CDR2 is SASEGT. The DNA for the CDR3 is TGTGCCAGCAGTGAAAGTCGAGTCACAGATACGCAGTATTTT. Amino acids: CASSESRVTDTQYF.

This clonotype was seen only a few times. The rearrangement uses TRBV5-5 and TRBJ2-1; 14 nucleotides align to TRBD2. In germline, CDR1 is SGHKS, CDR2 YYEKEE (reference sequence). The V segment lost 4 bases and the J segment 6 bases; nucleotides outside the gene matches: 6. This CDR3 is built from 16 residues. Written as DNA, the CDR3 is TGTGCCAGCAGCGCTACGGGACTAGCGGGAGTCAATGAGCAGTTCTTC. Its translation is CASSATGLAGVNEQFF.

This clonotype showed up many times. This rearrangement joins TRBV9 to TRBJ2-2; D uncertain. Germline V gives CDR1 SGDLS, CDR2 YYNGEE. The V gene lost 0 bases and the J gene lost 4 bases, with 4 bases spanning the gap. The CDR3 is 13 amino acids. This CDR3 reads CASSVGTTGELFF. The CDR3 nucleotides are TGTGCCAGCAGCGTAGGAACCACCGGGGAGCTGTTTTTT.

The chain joins TRBV6-1 to TRBJ2-7; 10 bases map to TRBD1. CDR3 size: 13 residues. Per germline, CDR1 MNHNS and CDR2 SASEGT. DNA of the CDR3: TGTACAACTTTAGACAGGGGGCTATACGAGCAGTACTTC. Its protein product is CTTLDRGLYEQYF.

This clonotype was seen a few times. The chain carries TRBV27 and TRBJ2-1, with TRBD1 matching 8 bases. The CDR3 spans 15 residues. The V and J ends lost 3 bases and 6 bases, in that order; junction bases with no gene match: 7. CDR1 is MNHEY and CDR2 is SMNVEV in the germline V gene (reference sequence). The CDR3 sequence is CASSFYGQGANEQFF. CDR3 bases: TGTGCCAGCAGTTTTTATGGGCAGGGGGCCAATGAGCAGTTCTTC.

This clonotype appeared a few times. This chain links TRBV20-1 with TRBJ1-6; D not certain. V was pared by 3 bases and J by 10 bases, with 19 bases between. The germline V gene encodes CDR1 DFQATT and CDR2 SNEGSKA (reference sequence). There are 15 residues in the CDR3. CDR3 residues: CSARDRSQGTSPLHF. The CDR3 nucleotides are TGCAGTGCTAGGGACCGGTCCCAAGGAACGTCACCCCTCCACTTT.

The chain combines TRBV28 with TRBJ1-2; tentatively, D is TRBD1 (6 bases). The CDR3 sequence is 16 residues long. The germline CDR1 and CDR2 sequences are MDHEN and SYDVKM. Trimming removed 3 bases from V and 5 bases from J, with 19 bases in between. CDR3 amino acids: CASSFRYRDKGYGYTF. In nucleotides, the CDR3 is TGTGCCAGCAGTTTCCGCTACAGGGATAAGGGTTATGGCTACACCTTC.

This clonotype was picked up many times. V and J are TRBV4-3 and TRBJ2-7, with D perhaps matching TRBD2 (6 bases). This CDR3 region has 17 residues. Trimming took 0 bases from V and 0 from J, leaving 15 bases between them. CDR1 is LGHNA and CDR2 is YSLEER in the germline V gene. The CDR3 DNA follows: TGCGCCAGCAGCCAAGATTACCCGGGGGTGAGCTCCTACGAGCAGTACTTC. Its translation is CASSQDYPGVSSYEQYF.

This clonotype was counted a few times. This chain uses TRBV29-1 with TRBJ2-5; D is perhaps TRBD1 (5 bases). CDR1 is SQVTM, CDR2 ANQGSEA, per germline. V was trimmed by 6 bases and J by 3 bases, leaving 14 bases between them. The CDR3 totals 13 residues. For the CDR3, the DNA is TGCAGCGTGGCCGGCAGGGCGAAAGAGACCCAGTACTTC. As protein: CSVAGRAKETQYF.

V is TRBV20-1 and J is TRBJ2-4, with D possibly matching TRBD1 (6 bases). CDR1 and CDR2 (germline): DFQATT, SNEGSKA (reference sequence). The CDR3 is made up of 14 amino acids. Trimming left V 3 bases short and J 2 bases short, with 11 bases between. CDR3 in DNA: TGCAGTGCTAGTCTGGGGGCCCCCAAAAACATTCAGTACTTC. Translation: CSASLGAPKNIQYF.

This clonotype was seen at least ten times. This chain links TRBV12-3 or TRBV12-4 with TRBJ1-6; TRBD1 matches at 8 bases. Trimming removed 2 bases from V and 11 bases from J; junction bases left unmatched: 5. CDR3 length: 14 residues. The CDR3 DNA reads TGTGCCAGCAGTTTAACCCGGACAGGGACACCCCTCCACTTT. It encodes CASSLTRTGTPLHF.

J is TRBJ2-5 and V is TRBV5-1; D gene uncertain. The CDR3 length is 15 residues. Between the trimmed V and J ends, which lost 0 bases and 4 bases, there was a span of 13 bases. From germline, CDR1 is SGHRS and CDR2 YFSETQ. The CDR3 loop reads CASSLDDPTGETQYF. The CDR3 bases are TGCGCCAGCAGCTTGGACGATCCAACGGGAGAGACCCAGTACTTC.

The CDR3 sequence: CAWSDNTYTDTQYF. The CDR3, as DNA: TGTGCCTGGAGTGATAACACATACACAGATACGCAGTATTTT. The chain employs TRBV30 and TRBJ2-3; no clear D gene. The CDR3 totals 14 residues. The germline V gene encodes CDR1 GTSNPN and CDR2 SVGIG (reference sequence). The germline V and J ends were trimmed by 1 base and 2 bases, with 10 bases remaining between them.